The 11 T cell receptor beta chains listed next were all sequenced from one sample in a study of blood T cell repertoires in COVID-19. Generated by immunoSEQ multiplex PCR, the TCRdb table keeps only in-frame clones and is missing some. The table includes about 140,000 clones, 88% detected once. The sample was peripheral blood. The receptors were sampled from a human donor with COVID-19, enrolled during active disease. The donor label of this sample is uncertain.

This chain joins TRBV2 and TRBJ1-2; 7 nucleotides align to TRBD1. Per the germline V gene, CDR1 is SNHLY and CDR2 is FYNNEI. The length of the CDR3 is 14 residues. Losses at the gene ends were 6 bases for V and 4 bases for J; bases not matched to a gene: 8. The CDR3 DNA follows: TGTGCCAGCAGGAGCGGAGGGGGCAGCTATGGCTACACCTTC. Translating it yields CASRSGGGSYGYTF.

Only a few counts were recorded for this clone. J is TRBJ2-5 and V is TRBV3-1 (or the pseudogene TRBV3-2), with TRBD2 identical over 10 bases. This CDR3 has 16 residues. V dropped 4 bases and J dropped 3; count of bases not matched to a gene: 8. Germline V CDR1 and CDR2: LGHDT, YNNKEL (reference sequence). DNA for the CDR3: TGTGCCAGCAGCCGGGAGTTTACTAGCGGGGAAGAGACCCAGTACTTC. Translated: CASSREFTSGEETQYF.

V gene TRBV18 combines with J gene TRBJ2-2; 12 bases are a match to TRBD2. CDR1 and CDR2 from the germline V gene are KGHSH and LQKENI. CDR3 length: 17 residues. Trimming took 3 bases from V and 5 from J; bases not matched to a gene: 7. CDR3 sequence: CASSPQTSGRGTGELFF. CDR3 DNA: TGTGCCAGCTCACCCCAGACTAGCGGGAGAGGAACCGGGGAGCTGTTTTTT.

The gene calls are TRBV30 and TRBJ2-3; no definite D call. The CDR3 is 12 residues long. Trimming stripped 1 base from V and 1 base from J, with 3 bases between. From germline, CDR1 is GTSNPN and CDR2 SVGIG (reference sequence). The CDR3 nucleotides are TGTGCCTGGAGTGCCGGCACAGATACGCAGTATTTT. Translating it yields CAWSAGTDTQYF.

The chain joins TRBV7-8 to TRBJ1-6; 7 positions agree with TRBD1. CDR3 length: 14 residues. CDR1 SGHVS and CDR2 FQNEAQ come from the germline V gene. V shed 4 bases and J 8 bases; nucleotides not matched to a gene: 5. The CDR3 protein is CASSSRDRDSPLHF. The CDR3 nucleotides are TGTGCCAGCAGCTCCCGGGACAGAGATTCACCCCTCCACTTT.

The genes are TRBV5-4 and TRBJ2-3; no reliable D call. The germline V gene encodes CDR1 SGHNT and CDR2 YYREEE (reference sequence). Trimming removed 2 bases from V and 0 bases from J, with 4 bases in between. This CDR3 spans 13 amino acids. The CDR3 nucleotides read TGTGCCAGCAGCTTCTTTAGCACAGATACGCAGTATTTT. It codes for CASSFFSTDTQYF.

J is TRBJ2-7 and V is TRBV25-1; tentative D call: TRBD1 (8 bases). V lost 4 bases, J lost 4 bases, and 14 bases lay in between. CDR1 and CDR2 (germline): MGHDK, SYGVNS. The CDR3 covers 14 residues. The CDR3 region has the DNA TGTGCCAGCAGTGCCTACAGGGGGGGTTACGAGCAGTACTTC. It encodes CASSAYRGGYEQYF.

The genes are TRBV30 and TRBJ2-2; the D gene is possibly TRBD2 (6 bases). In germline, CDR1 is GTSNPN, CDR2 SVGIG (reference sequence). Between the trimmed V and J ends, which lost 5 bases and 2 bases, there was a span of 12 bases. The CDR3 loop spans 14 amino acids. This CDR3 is CAWARRANTGELFF. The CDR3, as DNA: TGTGCCTGGGCCCGGAGGGCTAACACCGGGGAGCTGTTTTTT.

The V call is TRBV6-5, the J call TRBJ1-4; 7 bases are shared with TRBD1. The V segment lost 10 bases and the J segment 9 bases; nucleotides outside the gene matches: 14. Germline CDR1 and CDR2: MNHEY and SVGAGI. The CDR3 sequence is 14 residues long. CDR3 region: CATQGETGSKKLFF. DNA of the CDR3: TGTGCCACGCAGGGGGAGACAGGGAGCAAAAAACTGTTTTTT.

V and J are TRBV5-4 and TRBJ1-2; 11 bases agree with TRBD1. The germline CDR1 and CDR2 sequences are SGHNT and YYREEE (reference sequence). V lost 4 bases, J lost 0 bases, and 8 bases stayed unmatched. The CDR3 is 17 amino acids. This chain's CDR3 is CASSQPGQGDPNYGYTF. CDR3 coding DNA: TGTGCCAGCAGCCAGCCGGGACAGGGGGATCCTAACTATGGCTACACCTTC.

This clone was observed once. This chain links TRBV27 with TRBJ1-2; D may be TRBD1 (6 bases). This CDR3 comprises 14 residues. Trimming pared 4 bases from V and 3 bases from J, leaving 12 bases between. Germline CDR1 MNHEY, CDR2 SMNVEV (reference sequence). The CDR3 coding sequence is TGTGCCAGCAGTTCAGGCAGGGGATACTATGGCTACACCTTC. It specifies CASSSGRGYYGYTF.